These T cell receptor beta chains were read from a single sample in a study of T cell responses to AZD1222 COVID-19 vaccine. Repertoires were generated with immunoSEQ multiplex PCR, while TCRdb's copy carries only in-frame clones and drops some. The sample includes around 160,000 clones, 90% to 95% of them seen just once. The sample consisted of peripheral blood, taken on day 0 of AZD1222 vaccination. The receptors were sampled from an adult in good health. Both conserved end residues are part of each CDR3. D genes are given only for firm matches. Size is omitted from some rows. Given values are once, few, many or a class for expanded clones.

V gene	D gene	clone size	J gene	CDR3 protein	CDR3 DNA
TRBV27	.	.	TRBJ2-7	CASSHLQGPYEQYF	TGTGCCAGCAGTCACCTACAGGGACCCTACGAGCAGTACTTC
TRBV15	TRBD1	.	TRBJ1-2	CATSRGRQGTYGYTF	TGTGCCACCAGCAGAGGAAGACAGGGGACCTATGGCTACACCTTC
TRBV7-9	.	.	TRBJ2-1	CASSPSGTPIYNEQFF	TGTGCCAGCAGCCCCTCCGGGACTCCCATCTACAATGAGCAGTTCTTC
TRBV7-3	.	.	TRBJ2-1	CASSLKGGSYNEQFF	TGTGCCAGCAGCTTAAAGGGGGGGTCCTACAATGAGCAGTTCTTC
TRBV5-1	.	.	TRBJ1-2	CASSSGVTASDYGYTF	TGCGCCAGCAGCTCAGGGGTTACAGCCAGTGACTATGGCTACACCTTC
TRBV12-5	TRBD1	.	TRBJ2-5	CASGSQGKGETQYF	TGTGCTAGTGGTTCACAGGGGAAGGGGGAGACCCAGTACTTC
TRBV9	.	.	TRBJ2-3	CASSVDRQFLTDTQYF	TGTGCCAGCAGCGTAGATCGACAGTTTCTCACAGATACGCAGTATTTT
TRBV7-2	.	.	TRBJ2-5	CASSSKLLGSDETQYF	TGTGCCAGCAGCTCCAAACTCTTAGGGAGTGACGAGACCCAGTACTTC
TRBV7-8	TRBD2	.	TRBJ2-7	CASSTDLGLGIFYEQYF	TGTGCCAGCAGCACTGACCTCGGACTAGGGATTTTCTACGAGCAGTACTTC
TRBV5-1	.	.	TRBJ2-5	CASSLAGRHQETQYF	TGCGCCAGCAGCTTGGCCGGACGGCACCAAGAGACCCAGTACTTC
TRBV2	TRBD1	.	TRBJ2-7	CAKGTGKGEQYF	TGTGCCAAGGGGACAGGGAAGGGCGAGCAGTACTTC
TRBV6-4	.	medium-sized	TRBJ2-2	CASSDSVEGGGELFF	TGTGCCAGCAGTGACTCGGTCGAGGGTGGCGGGGAGCTGTTTTTT
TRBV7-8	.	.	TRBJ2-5	CASSLGTIALGETQYF	TGTGCCAGCAGCTTAGGGACCATAGCCTTGGGTGAGACCCAGTACTTC
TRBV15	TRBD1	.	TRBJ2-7	CATSRDGQGYEQYF	TGTGCCACCAGCAGAGACGGACAGGGGTACGAGCAGTACTTC
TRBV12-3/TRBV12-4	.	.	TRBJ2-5	CASSPLQETQYF	TGTGCCAGCAGCCCCCTCCAAGAGACCCAGTACTTC
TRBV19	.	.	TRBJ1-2	CASSSRRGASEGYTF	TGTGCCAGTAGTTCCCGGCGGGGGGCTTCGGAGGGCTACACCTTC
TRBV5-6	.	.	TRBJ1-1	CASSMTGSRAFF	TGTGCCAGCAGCATGACAGGTTCGAGGGCTTTCTTT
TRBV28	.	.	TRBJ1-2	CASSLQDHYGYTF	TGTGCCAGCAGTTTACAGGACCACTATGGCTACACCTTC
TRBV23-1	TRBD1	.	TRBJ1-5	CAKTSPGQGFRWDQPQHF	TGCGCCAAAACCAGCCCGGGACAGGGGTTCCGTTGGGATCAGCCCCAGCATTTT
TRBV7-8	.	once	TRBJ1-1	CASSPRDENSEAFF	TGTGCCAGCAGCCCCAGAGATGAAAACAGTGAAGCTTTCTTT
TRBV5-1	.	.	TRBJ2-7	CASSPGPLRKSSYEQYF	TGCGCCAGCAGCCCAGGACCGTTGCGAAAAAGCTCCTACGAGCAGTACTTC
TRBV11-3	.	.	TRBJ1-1	CASRSQGNTEAFF	TGTGCCAGCAGATCACAGGGGAACACTGAAGCTTTCTTT
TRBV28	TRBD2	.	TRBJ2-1	CASSLRAGGLNEQFF	TGTGCCAGCAGTTTAAGGGCGGGAGGTCTCAATGAGCAGTTCTTC
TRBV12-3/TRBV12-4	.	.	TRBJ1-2	CASSPRGGAGYTF	TGTGCCAGCAGTCCCCGGGGGGGCGCCGGCTACACCTTC
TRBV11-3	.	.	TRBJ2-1	CASSLWRGSYNEQFF	TGTGCCAGCAGCCTGTGGCGGGGCTCCTACAATGAGCAGTTCTTC
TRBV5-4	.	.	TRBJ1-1	CASSAEVQGEAFF	TGTGCCAGCAGCGCAGAGGTTCAGGGTGAAGCTTTCTTT
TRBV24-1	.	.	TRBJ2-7	CATSPGDTETYEQYF	TGTGCCACCAGTCCGGGGGACACGGAGACCTACGAGCAGTACTTC
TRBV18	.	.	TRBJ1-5	CASSPPVGNSNQPQHF	TGTGCCAGCTCACCACCGGTAGGGAATAGCAATCAGCCCCAGCATTTT
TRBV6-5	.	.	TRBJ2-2	CASRDPGGGGELFF	TGTGCCAGCAGAGATCCAGGGGGGGGCGGGGAGCTGTTTTTT
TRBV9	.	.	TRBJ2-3	CASSVPSDTQYF	TGTGCCAGCAGCGTCCCCTCTGATACGCAGTATTTT
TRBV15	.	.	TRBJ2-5	CATSIIPGPDILYQETQYF	TGTGCCACCAGCATTATCCCGGGACCAGACATCTTGTACCAAGAGACCCAGTACTTC
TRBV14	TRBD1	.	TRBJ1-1	CASSQRPDRGNTEAFF	TGTGCCAGCAGCCAACGCCCCGACAGGGGAAACACTGAAGCTTTCTTT
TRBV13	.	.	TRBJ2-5	CASSSSPGFSGETQYF	TGTGCCAGCAGCTCCTCGCCAGGGTTTAGTGGTGAGACCCAGTACTTC
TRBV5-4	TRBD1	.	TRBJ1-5	CASSLTGGNNQPQHF	TGTGCCAGCAGCTTGACAGGGGGCAACAATCAGCCCCAGCATTTT
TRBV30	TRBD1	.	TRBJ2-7	CAWSSGQGVNEQYF	TGTGCCTGGAGTTCGGGACAGGGGGTTAACGAGCAGTACTTC
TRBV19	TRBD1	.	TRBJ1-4	CASSLKDRRQLFF	TGTGCCAGTAGTCTTAAGGACAGGAGGCAACTGTTTTTT
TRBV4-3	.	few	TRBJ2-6	CASSQGQTGANVLTF	TGCGCCAGCAGCCAAGGGCAAACTGGGGCCAACGTCCTGACTTTC
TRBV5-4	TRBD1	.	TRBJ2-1	CASSDAGTGGNNEQFF	TGTGCCAGCAGCGACGCCGGGACAGGGGGCAACAATGAGCAGTTCTTC
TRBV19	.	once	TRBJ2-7	CASSPTEPLEQYF	TGTGCCAGTAGTCCCACGGAGCCTTTGGAGCAGTACTTC
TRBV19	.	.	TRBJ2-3	CASSLSPTTDTQYF	TGTGCCAGTAGTCTCAGTCCAACCACAGATACGCAGTATTTT
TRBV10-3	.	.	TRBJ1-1	CAISESAPANTEAFF	TGTGCCATCAGTGAATCGGCCCCCGCGAACACTGAAGCTTTCTTT
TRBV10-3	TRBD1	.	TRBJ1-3	CAISPGTGFSGNTIYF	TGTGCCATCAGCCCCGGGACAGGTTTCTCTGGAAACACCATATATTTT
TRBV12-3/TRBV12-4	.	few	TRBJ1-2	CASSLVGQSGYTF	TGTGCCAGCAGTTTAGTCGGGCAGTCTGGCTACACCTTC
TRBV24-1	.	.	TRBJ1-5	CATSDVTGTQPQHF	TGTGCCACCAGTGACGTAACAGGGACTCAGCCCCAGCATTTT
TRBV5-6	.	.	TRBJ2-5	CASSFMRARETQYF	TGTGCCAGCAGCTTTATGAGGGCGCGAGAGACCCAGTACTTC
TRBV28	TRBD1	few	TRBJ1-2	CASSLSGQGDGYTF	TGTGCCAGCAGTTTATCCGGACAGGGAGATGGCTACACCTTC
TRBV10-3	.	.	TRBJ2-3	CAIRDRTTDTQYF	TGTGCCATCAGGGATCGGACCACAGATACGCAGTATTTT
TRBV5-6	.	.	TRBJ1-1	CASSETQDGDPGTEAFF	TGTGCCAGCAGCGAGACTCAAGACGGGGACCCGGGCACTGAAGCTTTCTTT
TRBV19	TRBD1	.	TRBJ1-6	CASSGGQGSNSPLHF	TGTGCCAGTAGTGGGGGACAGGGGTCGAATTCACCCCTCCACTTT
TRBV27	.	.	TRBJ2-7	CASSTGRSTSYEQYF	TGTGCCAGCAGTACAGGTAGGAGTACCTCCTACGAGCAGTACTTC
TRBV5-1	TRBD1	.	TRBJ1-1	CASGGEMNTEAFF	TGCGCCTCAGGGGGAGAGATGAACACTGAAGCTTTCTTT
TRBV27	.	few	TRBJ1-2	CASSGNWYGYTF	TGTGCCAGCAGCGGGAATTGGTATGGCTACACCTTC
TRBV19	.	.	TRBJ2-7	CASSIGPGNYEQYF	TGTGCCAGTAGTATAGGGCCAGGGAACTACGAGCAGTACTTC
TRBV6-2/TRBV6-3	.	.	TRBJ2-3	CASSRDTDTQYF	TGTGCCAGCAGTCGGGACACAGATACGCAGTATTTT
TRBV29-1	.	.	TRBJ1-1	CSVGRDWSTEAFF	TGCAGCGTTGGGAGGGATTGGAGCACTGAAGCTTTCTTT
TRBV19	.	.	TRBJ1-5	CASRTQGLGNQPQHF	TGTGCCAGTAGAACTCAGGGTCTTGGCAATCAGCCCCAGCATTTT
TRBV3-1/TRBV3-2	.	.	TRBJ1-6	CASSQRGSSYNSPLHF	TGTGCCAGCAGCCAGAGGGGGAGCTCCTATAATTCACCCCTCCACTTT
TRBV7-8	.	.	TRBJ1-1	CASSFSLTEAFF	TGTGCCAGCAGCTTTTCCCTTACTGAAGCTTTCTTT
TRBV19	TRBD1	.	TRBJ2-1	CASSMTGGSSYNEQFF	TGTGCCAGTAGTATGACAGGGGGAAGCTCCTACAATGAGCAGTTCTTC
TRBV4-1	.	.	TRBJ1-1	CASSQDPLVGNTEAFF	TGCGCCAGCAGCCAAGATCCTCTAGTAGGAAACACTGAAGCTTTCTTT